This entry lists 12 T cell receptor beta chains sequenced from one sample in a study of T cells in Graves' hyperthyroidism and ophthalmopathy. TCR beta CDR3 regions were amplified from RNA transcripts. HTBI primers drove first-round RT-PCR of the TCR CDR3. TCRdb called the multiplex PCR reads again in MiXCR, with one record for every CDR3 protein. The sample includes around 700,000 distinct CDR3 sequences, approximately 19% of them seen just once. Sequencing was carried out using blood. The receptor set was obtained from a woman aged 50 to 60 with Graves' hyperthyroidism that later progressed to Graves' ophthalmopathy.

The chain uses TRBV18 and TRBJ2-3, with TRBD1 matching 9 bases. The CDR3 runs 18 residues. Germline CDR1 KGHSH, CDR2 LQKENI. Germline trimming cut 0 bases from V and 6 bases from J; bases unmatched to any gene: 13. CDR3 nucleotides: TGTGCCAGCTCACCACCGGGGACAGGGCCCTGGGGCGCGGATACGCAGTATTTT. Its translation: CASSPPGTGPWGADTQYF.

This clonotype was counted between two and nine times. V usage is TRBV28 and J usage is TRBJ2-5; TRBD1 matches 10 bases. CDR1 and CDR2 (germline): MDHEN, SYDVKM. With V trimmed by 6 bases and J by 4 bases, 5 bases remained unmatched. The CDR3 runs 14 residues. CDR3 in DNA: TGTGCCAGCAGAGAGACAGGGGGCTTAGAGACCCAGTACTTC. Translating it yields CASRETGGLETQYF. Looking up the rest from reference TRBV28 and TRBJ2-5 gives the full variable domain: DVKVTQSSRYLVKRTGEKVFLECVQDMDHENMFWYRQDPGLGLRLIYFSYDVKMKEKGDIPEGYSVSREKKERFSLILESASTNQTSMYLCASRETGGLETQYFGPGTRLLVL.

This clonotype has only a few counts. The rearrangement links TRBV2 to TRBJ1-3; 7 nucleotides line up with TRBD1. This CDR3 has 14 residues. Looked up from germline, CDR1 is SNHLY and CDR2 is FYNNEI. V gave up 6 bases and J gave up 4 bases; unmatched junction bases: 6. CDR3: CASRFRGEGNTIYF. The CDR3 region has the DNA TGTGCCAGCAGATTCAGGGGGGAAGGAAACACCATATATTTT.

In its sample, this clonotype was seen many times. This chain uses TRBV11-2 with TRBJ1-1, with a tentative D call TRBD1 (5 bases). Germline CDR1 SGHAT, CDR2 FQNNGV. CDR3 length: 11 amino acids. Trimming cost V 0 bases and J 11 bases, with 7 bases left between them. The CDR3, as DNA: TGTGCCAGCAGCTTAGAGGGGCCGGCTTTCTTT. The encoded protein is CASSLEGPAFF.

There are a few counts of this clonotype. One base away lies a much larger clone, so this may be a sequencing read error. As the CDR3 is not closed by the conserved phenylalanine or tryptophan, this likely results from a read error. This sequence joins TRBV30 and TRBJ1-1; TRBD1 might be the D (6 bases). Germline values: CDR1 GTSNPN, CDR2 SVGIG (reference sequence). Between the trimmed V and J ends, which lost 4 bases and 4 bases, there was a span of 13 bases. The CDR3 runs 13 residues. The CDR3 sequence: CAWMWGASTEAFS. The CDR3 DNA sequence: TGTGCCTGGATGTGGGGGGCATCCACTGAAGCTTTCTCT.

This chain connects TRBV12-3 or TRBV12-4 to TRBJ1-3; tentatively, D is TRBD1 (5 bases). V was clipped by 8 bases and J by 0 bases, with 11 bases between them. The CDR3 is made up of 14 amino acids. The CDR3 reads CASGGGDSGNTIYF. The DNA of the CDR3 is TGTGCCAGCGGTGGGGGGGACTCTGGAAACACCATATATTTT.

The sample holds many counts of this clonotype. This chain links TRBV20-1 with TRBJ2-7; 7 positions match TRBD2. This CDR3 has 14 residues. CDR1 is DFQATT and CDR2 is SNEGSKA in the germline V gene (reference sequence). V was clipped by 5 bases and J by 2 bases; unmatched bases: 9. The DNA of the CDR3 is TGCAGTGCTCAGACTGGCGGGGGACCCTACGAGCAGTACTTC. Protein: CSAQTGGGPYEQYF.

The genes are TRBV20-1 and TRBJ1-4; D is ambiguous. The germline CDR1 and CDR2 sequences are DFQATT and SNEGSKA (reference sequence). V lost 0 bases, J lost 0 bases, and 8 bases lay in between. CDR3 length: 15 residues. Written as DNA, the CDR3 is TGCAGTGCTAGAGACCCCACTGCAACTAATGAAAAACTGTTTTTT. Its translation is CSARDPTATNEKLFF.

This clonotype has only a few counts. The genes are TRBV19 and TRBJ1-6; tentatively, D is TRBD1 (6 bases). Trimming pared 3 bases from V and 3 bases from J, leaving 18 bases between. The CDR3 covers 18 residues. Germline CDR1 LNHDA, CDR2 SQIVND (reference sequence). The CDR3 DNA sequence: TGTGCCAGTAGTATCATCATCGGCAGGGGCAACTATAATTCACCCCTCCACTTT. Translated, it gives CASSIIIGRGNYNSPLHF.

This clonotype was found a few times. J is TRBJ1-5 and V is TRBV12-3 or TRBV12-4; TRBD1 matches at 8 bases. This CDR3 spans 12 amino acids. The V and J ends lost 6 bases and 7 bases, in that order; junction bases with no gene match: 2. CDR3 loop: CASSRGQQPQHF. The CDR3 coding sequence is TGTGCCAGCAGCAGGGGGCAGCAGCCCCAGCATTTT.

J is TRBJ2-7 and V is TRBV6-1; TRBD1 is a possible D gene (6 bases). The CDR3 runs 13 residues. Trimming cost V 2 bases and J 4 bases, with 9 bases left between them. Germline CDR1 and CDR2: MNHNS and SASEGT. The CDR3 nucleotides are TGTGCCAGCAGTGAAATGACAGGTTACGAGCAGTACTTC. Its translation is CASSEMTGYEQYF.

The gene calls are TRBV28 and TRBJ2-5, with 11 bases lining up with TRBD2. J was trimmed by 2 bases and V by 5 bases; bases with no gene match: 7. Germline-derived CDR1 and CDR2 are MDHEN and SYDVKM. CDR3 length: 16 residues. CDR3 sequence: CASSILAGEEQETQYF. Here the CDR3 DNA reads TGTGCCAGCAGTATACTAGCGGGAGAGGAGCAAGAGACCCAGTACTTC.